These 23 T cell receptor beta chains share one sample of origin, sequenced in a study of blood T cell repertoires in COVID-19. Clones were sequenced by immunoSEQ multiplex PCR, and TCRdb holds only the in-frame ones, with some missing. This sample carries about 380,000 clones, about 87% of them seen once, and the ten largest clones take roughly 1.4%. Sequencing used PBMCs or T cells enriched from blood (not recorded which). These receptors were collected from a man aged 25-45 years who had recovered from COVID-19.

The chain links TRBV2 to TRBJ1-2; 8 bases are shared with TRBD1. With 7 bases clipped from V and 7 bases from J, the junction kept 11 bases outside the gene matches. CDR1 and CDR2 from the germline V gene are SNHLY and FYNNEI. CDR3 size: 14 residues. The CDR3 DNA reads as TGTGCCAGCACTAGTTACGGACAGGGAGGTGGCTACACCTTC. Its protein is CASTSYGQGGGYTF. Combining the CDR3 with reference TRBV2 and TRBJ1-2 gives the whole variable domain EPEVTQTPSHQVTQMGQEVILRCVPISNHLYFYWYRQILGQKVEFLVSFYNNEISEKSEIFDDQFSVERPDGSNFTLKIRSTKLEDSAMYFCASTSYGQGGGYTFGSGTRLTVV.

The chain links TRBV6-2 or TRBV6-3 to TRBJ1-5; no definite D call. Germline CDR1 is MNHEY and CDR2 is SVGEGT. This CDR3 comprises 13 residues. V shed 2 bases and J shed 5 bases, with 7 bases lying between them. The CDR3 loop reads CASSYPTYQPQHF. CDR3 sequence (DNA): TGTGCCAGCAGTTACCCTACCTATCAGCCCCAGCATTTT.

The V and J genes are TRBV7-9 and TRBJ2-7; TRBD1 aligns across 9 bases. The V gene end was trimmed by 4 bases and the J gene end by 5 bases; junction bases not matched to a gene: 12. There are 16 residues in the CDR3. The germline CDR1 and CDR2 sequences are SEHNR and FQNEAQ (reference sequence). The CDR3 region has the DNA TGTGCCAGCAGCTCCCCTGATACAGGGGGCAAAAACGAGCAGTACTTC. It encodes CASSSPDTGGKNEQYF.

Here the CDR3 DNA reads TGCGCCAGCAGCTTGTTGCCCGAGAAGACTGAAGCTTTCTTT. Amino acids: CASSLLPEKTEAFF. The chain carries TRBV5-1 and TRBJ1-1, with D unclear. The CDR3 spans 14 residues. Germline lookup yields CDR1 SGHRS and CDR2 YFSETQ. V was clipped by 1 base and J by 5 bases, with 12 bases between them.

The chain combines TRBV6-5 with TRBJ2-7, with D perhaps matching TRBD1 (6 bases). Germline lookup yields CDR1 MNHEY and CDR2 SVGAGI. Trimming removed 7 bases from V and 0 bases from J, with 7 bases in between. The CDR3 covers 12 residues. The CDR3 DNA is TGTGCCAGCAACAGGGTCTCCTACGAGCAGTACTTC. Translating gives CASNRVSYEQYF.

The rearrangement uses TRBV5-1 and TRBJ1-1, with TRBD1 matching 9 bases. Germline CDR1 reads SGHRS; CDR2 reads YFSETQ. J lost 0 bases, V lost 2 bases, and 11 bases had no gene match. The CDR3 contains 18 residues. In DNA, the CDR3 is TGCGCCAGCAGCTTCGCCGGGGGACAGGGATTTCTGAACACTGAAGCTTTCTTT. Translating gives CASSFAGGQGFLNTEAFF.

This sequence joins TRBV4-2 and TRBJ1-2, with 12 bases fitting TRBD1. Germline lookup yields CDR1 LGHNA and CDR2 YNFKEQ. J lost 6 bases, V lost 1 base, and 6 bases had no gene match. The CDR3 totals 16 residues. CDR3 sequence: CASSQVGTGGAHGYTF. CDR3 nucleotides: TGTGCCAGCAGCCAAGTAGGGACAGGGGGCGCTCATGGCTACACCTTC.

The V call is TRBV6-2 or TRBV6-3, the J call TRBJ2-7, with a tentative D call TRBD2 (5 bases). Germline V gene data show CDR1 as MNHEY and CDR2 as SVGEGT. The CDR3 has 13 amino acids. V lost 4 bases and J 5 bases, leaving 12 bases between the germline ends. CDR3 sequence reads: CASSLITGNEQYF. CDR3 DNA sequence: TGTGCCAGCAGTTTAATCACCGGGAACGAGCAGTACTTC.

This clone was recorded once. The CDR3 coding sequence is TGTGCCAGCAGCTTAGCAGGGACTGGGTCTGGAAACACCATATATTTT. This sequence encodes CASSLAGTGSGNTIYF. The chain links TRBV13 to TRBJ1-3, with a weak D call TRBD1 (5 bases). Trimming shortened V by 1 base and J by 1 base, and 11 bases separated the two germline ends. CDR3 size: 16 residues. Looked up from germline, CDR1 is PRHDT and CDR2 is FYEKMQ (reference sequence).

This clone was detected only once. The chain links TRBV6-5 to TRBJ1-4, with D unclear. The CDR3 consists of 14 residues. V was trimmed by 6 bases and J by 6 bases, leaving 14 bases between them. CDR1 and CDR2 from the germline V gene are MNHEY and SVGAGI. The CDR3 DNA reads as TGTGCCAGCAGGGGAGGAAGGGCTGATGAAAAACTGTTTTTT. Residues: CASRGGRADEKLFF.

The CDR3 DNA reads as TGTGCCAGCAGTGCGGGGGGGACGAACACTGAAGCTTTCTTT. Protein product: CASSAGGTNTEAFF. V and J are TRBV7-9 and TRBJ1-1; D is possibly TRBD1 (5 bases). The CDR3 is made up of 14 amino acids. In germline, CDR1 is SEHNR, CDR2 FQNEAQ (reference sequence). V was pared by 6 bases and J by 1 base, with 12 bases between.

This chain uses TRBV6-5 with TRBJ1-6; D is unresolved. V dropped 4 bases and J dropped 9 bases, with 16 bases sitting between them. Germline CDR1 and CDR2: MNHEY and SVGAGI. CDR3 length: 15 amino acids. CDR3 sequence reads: CASSSYGRGGSPLHF. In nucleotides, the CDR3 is TGTGCCAGCAGTTCCTATGGGCGGGGTGGTTCACCCCTCCACTTT.

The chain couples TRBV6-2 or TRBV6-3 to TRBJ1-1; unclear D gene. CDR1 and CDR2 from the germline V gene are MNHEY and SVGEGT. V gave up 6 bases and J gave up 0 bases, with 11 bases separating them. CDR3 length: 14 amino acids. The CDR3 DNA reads TGTGCCAGCAGCAACCAGTTACTGAACACTGAAGCTTTCTTT. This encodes CASSNQLLNTEAFF.

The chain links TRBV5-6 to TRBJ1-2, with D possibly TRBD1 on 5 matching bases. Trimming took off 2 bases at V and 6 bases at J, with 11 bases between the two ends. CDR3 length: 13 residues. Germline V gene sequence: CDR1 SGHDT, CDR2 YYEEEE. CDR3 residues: CASSFGGSDGYTF. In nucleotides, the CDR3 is TGTGCCAGCAGCTTCGGGGGGAGCGATGGCTACACCTTC.

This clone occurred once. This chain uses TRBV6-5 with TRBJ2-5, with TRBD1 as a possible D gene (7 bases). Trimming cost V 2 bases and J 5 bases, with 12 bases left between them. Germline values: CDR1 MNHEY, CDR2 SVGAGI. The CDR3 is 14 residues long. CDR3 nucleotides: TGTGCCAGCAGTTACCTCGCAGGGGGGGAGACCCAGTACTTC. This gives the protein CASSYLAGGETQYF.

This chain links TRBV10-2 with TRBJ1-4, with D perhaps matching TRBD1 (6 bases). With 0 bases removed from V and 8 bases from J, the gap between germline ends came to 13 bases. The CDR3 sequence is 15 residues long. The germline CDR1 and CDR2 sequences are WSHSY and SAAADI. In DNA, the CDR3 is TGCGCCAGCAGTGAGTCCTCAGGGGTGCGGGAAAAACTGTTTTTT. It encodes CASSESSGVREKLFF.

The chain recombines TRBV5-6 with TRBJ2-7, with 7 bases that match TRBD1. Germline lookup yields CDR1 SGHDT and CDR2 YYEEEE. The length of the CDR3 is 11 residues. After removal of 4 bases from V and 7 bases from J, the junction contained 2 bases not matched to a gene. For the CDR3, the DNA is TGTGCCAGCAGCACGGGACAGGAGCAGTACTTC. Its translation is CASSTGQEQYF.

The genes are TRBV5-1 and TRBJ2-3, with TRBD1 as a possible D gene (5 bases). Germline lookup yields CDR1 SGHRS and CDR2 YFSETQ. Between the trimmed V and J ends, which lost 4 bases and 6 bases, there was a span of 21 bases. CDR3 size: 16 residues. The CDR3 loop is CASSPGVVQGRDTQYF. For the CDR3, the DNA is TGCGCCAGCAGCCCTGGCGTCGTGCAGGGTCGGGATACGCAGTATTTT.

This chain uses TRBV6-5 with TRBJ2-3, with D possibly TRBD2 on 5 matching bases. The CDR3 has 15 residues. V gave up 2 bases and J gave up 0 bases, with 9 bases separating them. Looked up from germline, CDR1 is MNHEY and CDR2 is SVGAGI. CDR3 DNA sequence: TGTGCCAGCAGTTACCTTACTAGTAGCACAGATACGCAGTATTTT. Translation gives CASSYLTSSTDTQYF.

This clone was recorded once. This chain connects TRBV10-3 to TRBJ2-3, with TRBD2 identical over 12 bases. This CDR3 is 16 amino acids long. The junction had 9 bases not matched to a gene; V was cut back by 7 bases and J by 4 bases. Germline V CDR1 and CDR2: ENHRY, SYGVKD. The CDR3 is CAITSSGGAGSDTQYF. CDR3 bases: TGTGCCATCACCTCTAGCGGGGGGGCCGGATCAGATACGCAGTATTTT.

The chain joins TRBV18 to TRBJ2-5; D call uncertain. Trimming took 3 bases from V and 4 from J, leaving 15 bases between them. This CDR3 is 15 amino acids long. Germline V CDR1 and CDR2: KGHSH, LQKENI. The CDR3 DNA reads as TGTGCCAGCTCACCTAGACACCAACCGAGAGAGACCCAGTACTTC. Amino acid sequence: CASSPRHQPRETQYF. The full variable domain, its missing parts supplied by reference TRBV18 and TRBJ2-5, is NAGVMQNPRHLVRRRGQEARLRCSPMKGHSHVYWYRQLPEEGLKFMVYLQKENIIDESGMPKERFSAEFPKEGPSILRIQQVVRGDSAAYFCASSPRHQPRETQYFGPGTRLLVL.

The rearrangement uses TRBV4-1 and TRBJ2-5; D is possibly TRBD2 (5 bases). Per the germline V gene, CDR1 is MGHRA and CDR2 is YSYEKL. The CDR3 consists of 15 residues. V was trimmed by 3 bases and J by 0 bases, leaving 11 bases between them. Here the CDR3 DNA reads TGCGCCAGCAGCCATGTAGGGAGAGACCAAGAGACCCAGTACTTC. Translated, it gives CASSHVGRDQETQYF.

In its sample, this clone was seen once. CDR3 protein: CASSGQGAHEQYF. DNA for the CDR3: TGTGCCAGTTCGGGGCAGGGGGCGCACGAGCAGTACTTC. The gene calls are TRBV19 and TRBJ2-7; 8 bases line up with TRBD1. The CDR3 has 13 residues. The J segment lost 5 bases and the V segment lost 8 bases, leaving 8 bases of the junction unmatched. Germline values: CDR1 LNHDA, CDR2 SQIVND (reference sequence).